These T cell receptor beta chains were read from a single sample in a study of CD4 T cells in relation to SARS-CoV-2 and coronaviruses. The antigens for these receptors are not known. Repertoires were generated with immunoSEQ multiplex PCR, while TCRdb's copy carries only in-frame clones and drops some. The top ten clones hold about 15% of a sample with roughly 24,000 clones, 75% to 80% of them seen once. Input material: CD4+ T cells from PBMCs, cultured in vitro. These receptors originate from a human donor in good health. Both conserved end residues are part of each CDR3. The D gene is left open where the match is weak. Rows may omit the clone size; those that give it use once, few, many or a size class.

j_call	d_call	v_call	clone_size	cdr3_aa	cdr3_nt
TRBJ2-2	.	TRBV11-2	.	CASRRTVQNTGELFF	TGTGCCAGCAGAAGAACCGTACAGAACACCGGGGAGCTGTTTTTT
TRBJ1-3	.	TRBV10-2	.	CASSESAPGKSGNTIYF	TGCGCCAGCAGTGAGTCAGCCCCGGGGAAATCTGGAAACACCATATATTTT
TRBJ2-1	TRBD1	TRBV5-6	.	CASSGGQSVYNEQFF	TGTGCCAGCAGCGGGGGACAGAGTGTCTACAATGAGCAGTTCTTC
TRBJ2-1	.	TRBV11-2	once	CASRQPGGAANEQFF	TGTGCCAGCAGACAACCGGGGGGCGCGGCCAATGAGCAGTTCTTC
TRBJ1-2	TRBD1	TRBV3-1/TRBV3-2	once	CASSHVPSAQGDGYTF	TGTGCCAGCAGCCACGTTCCGTCGGCGCAGGGGGATGGCTACACCTTC
TRBJ2-5	.	TRBV12-3/TRBV12-4	.	CASRRGGAQYF	TGTGCCAGCAGGAGGGGCGGGGCCCAGTACTTC
TRBJ2-1	TRBD1	TRBV6-5	.	CAISDRGRNEQFF	TGTGCCATCTCGGACAGGGGGCGGAATGAGCAGTTCTTC
TRBJ2-7	.	TRBV11-2	.	CASSFYEQYF	TGTGCCAGCAGCTTTTACGAGCAGTACTTC
TRBJ2-1	TRBD2	TRBV7-6	.	CASSLRTLAGVSNEQFF	TGTGCCAGCAGCTTAAGGACACTAGCGGGAGTCTCCAATGAGCAGTTCTTC
TRBJ2-2	TRBD2	TRBV5-1	.	CASSPKLAGGGLDTGELFF	TGCGCCAGCAGCCCAAAACTAGCGGGAGGAGGATTAGACACCGGGGAGCTGTTTTTT
TRBJ1-2	TRBD1	TRBV5-1	few	CASSLEQGGGYTF	TGCGCCAGCAGCTTGGAACAGGGGGGAGGCTACACCTTC
TRBJ2-5	TRBD2	TRBV6-6	.	CASSLTLGTSGQETQYF	TGTGCCAGCAGTCTAACCCTCGGTACTAGCGGCCAAGAGACCCAGTACTTC
TRBJ2-3	.	TRBV3-1/TRBV3-2	.	CASSQEEGGADTQYF	TGTGCCAGCAGCCAAGAGGAGGGCGGGGCAGATACGCAGTATTTT
TRBJ1-1	.	TRBV7-9	.	CASSWTKGLTGTEAFF	TGTGCCAGCAGCTGGACGAAGGGACTGACAGGCACTGAAGCTTTCTTT
TRBJ2-1	.	TRBV5-1	.	CASSFVKSSYNEQFF	TGCGCCAGCAGCTTTGTAAAGAGCTCCTACAATGAGCAGTTCTTC
TRBJ2-1	.	TRBV11-2	.	CASRPGTNAEQFF	TGTGCCAGCAGACCCGGGACAAACGCTGAGCAGTTCTTC
TRBJ1-2	TRBD1	TRBV12-3/TRBV12-4	.	CASSGTGAGYTF	TGTGCCAGCAGTGGGACAGGGGCGGGCTACACCTTC
TRBJ2-2	.	TRBV19	.	CASSIGGTGELFF	TGTGCCAGTAGTATAGGCGGCACCGGGGAGCTGTTTTTT
TRBJ2-3	.	TRBV14	.	CASSQGIGPLNTDTQYF	TGTGCCAGCAGCCAAGGAATCGGGCCCCTCAACACAGATACGCAGTATTTT
TRBJ2-1	TRBD1	TRBV5-8	.	CASSPRQGQFF	TGTGCCAGCAGCCCGAGACAGGGGCAGTTCTTC
TRBJ2-3	.	TRBV5-4	.	CASSPPRAGTDTQYF	TGTGCCAGCAGCCCCCCCCGGGCGGGGACAGATACGCAGTATTTT
TRBJ2-1	.	TRBV11-2	once	CASSSQASVGVF	TGTGCCAGCAGCTCACAGGCGTCAGTAGGGGTCTTC
TRBJ1-5	.	TRBV19	.	CASSGMSGNQPQHF	TGTGCCAGTAGCGGGATGTCCGGCAATCAGCCCCAGCATTTT
TRBJ1-4	.	TRBV18	.	CASSPRGVLGEKLFF	TGTGCCAGCTCACCACGGGGGGTCCTAGGTGAAAAACTGTTTTTT